The 12 T cell receptor beta chains given below trace back to one sample, sequenced in a study of blood T cell repertoires in COVID-19. Produced via immunoSEQ multiplex PCR; TCRdb's table is partial and in-frame only. The sample comprises around 370,000 clones, around nine tenths of which are singletons, and 3% to 4% rests with the top ten. The sample taken for sequencing was peripheral blood. The receptors shown here come from a woman younger than 30 who had recovered from COVID-19.

This sequence joins TRBV25-1 and TRBJ1-2; D remains ambiguous. V was pared by 3 bases and J by 8 bases, with 10 bases between. The CDR3 has 12 residues. Germline V gene data show CDR1 as MGHDK and CDR2 as SYGVNS. Here the CDR3 reads CASSETTGGYTF. CDR3 in DNA: TGTGCCAGCAGTGAGACGACTGGGGGCTACACCTTC.

The chain carries TRBV13 and TRBJ1-6; maybe TRBD1 (6 bases). The V gene's germline CDR1 is PRHDT and CDR2 FYEKMQ (reference sequence). The ends were cut back, 4 bases at V and 5 bases at J, with 9 bases in the middle. CDR3 length: 14 amino acids. The CDR3 coding sequence is TGTGCCAGCAGCTGGACAGTCAATAATTCACCCCTCCACTTT. It yields the protein CASSWTVNNSPLHF. Drawing the rest from reference TRBV13 and TRBJ1-6, the complete variable domain is AAGVIQSPRHLIKEKRETATLKCYPIPRHDTVYWYQQGPGQDPQFLISFYEKMQSDKGSIPDRFSAQQFSDYHSELNMSSLELGDSALYFCASSWTVNNSPLHFGNGTRLTVT.

The chain couples TRBV30 to TRBJ2-1; 9 bases align to TRBD2. This CDR3 comprises 15 residues. The V gene end was trimmed by 5 bases and the J gene end by 5 bases; junction bases not matched to a gene: 10. CDR1 and CDR2 (germline): GTSNPN, SVGIG (reference sequence). The CDR3 here is CAWHISGSRNNEQFF. CDR3 DNA sequence: TGTGCCTGGCATATTAGCGGGAGTCGGAACAATGAGCAGTTCTTC. Combining the CDR3 with reference TRBV30 and TRBJ2-1 gives the whole variable domain SQTIHQWPATLVQPVGSPLSLECTVEGTSNPNLYWYRQAAGRGLQLLFYSVGIGQISSEVPQNLSASRPQDRQFILSSKKLLLSDSGFYLCAWHISGSRNNEQFFGPGTRLTVL.

This rearrangement joins TRBV27 to TRBJ2-7, with 9 bases that match TRBD2. Germline V gene sequence: CDR1 MNHEY, CDR2 SMNVEV (reference sequence). This CDR3 is 12 amino acids long. The V segment lost 8 bases and the J segment 13 bases; nucleotides outside the gene matches: 12. The CDR3: CASRTLREGAYV. CDR3 DNA: TGTGCCAGCCGAACGCTGCGGGAGGGCGCTTACGTC.

This clone came up a few times. The genes are TRBV5-1 and TRBJ2-2, with TRBD1 matching over 12 bases. V lost 4 bases, J lost 4 bases, and 5 bases stayed unmatched. CDR3 length: 16 amino acids. Germline CDR1 is SGHRS and CDR2 is YFSETQ. Written as DNA, the CDR3 is TGCGCCAGCAGCGTCGGGACAGGGGGCTCCACCGGGGAGCTGTTTTTT. It specifies CASSVGTGGSTGELFF.

The chain joins TRBV7-8 to TRBJ1-2; 8 bases are shared with TRBD1. Germline V CDR1 and CDR2: SGHVS, FQNEAQ. The CDR3 runs to 14 residues. With 1 base clipped from V and 6 bases from J, the junction kept 4 bases outside the gene matches. CDR3 amino acids: CASSLGLQGDGYTF. In nucleotides, the CDR3 is TGTGCCAGCAGCTTAGGCCTACAGGGGGATGGCTACACCTTC.

The chain links TRBV29-1 to TRBJ1-2, with 7 nucleotides matching TRBD1. The V segment lost 2 bases and the J segment 0 bases; nucleotides outside the gene matches: 6. From germline, CDR1 is SQVTM and CDR2 ANQGSEA. CDR3 length equals 15 residues. The CDR3 coding sequence is TGCAGCGTTGAACCACAGGGGATTTCTAACTATGGCTACACCTTC. It translates to CSVEPQGISNYGYTF.

This rearrangement joins TRBV5-4 to TRBJ2-2; 9 bases fit TRBD2. CDR3 size: 15 residues. Germline V gene sequence: CDR1 SGHNT, CDR2 YYREEE (reference sequence). The ends lost 0 bases at V and 5 bases at J; junction bases unmatched: 2. The CDR3 nucleotides are TGTGCCAGCAGCTTGGCCGCGGGAGGGACCGGGGAGCTGTTTTTT. Translating it yields CASSLAAGGTGELFF.

The chain carries TRBV2 and TRBJ1-4; 8 positions match TRBD1. Germline V lookup: CDR1 SNHLY, CDR2 FYNNEI. Trimming removed 3 bases from V and 4 bases from J; junction bases left unmatched: 4. There are 15 residues in the CDR3. The CDR3 reads CASSDWGQVNEKLFF. CDR3 nucleotides: TGTGCCAGCAGTGATTGGGGACAGGTTAATGAAAAACTGTTTTTT.

This clone was seen once. This chain joins TRBV19 and TRBJ1-2; D might be TRBD1 (5 bases). CDR1 LNHDA and CDR2 SQIVND come from the germline V gene (reference sequence). The CDR3 length is 15 residues. Trimming took 5 bases from V and 4 from J, leaving 17 bases between them. The CDR3 spells CASSPPVGQSYGYTF. The CDR3 region has the DNA TGTGCCAGTAGTCCCCCCGTGGGGCAAAGCTATGGCTACACCTTC.

The rearrangement links TRBV7-8 to TRBJ2-1; a weak D match, TRBD2 (6 bases). Trimming left V 5 bases short and J 2 bases short, with 25 bases between. CDR1 SGHVS and CDR2 FQNEAQ come from the germline V gene. This CDR3 is 19 amino acids long. The CDR3 reads CASSSRTAGGGGTYNEQFF. The CDR3 DNA reads TGTGCCAGCAGCAGCCGGACGGCTGGCGGAGGCGGGACCTACAATGAGCAGTTCTTC. The full variable domain, with the rest looked up from reference TRBV7-8 and TRBJ2-1, is GAGVSQSPRYKVAKRGQDVALRCDPISGHVSLFWYQQALGQGPEFLTYFQNEAQLDKSGLPSDRFFAERPEGSVSTLKIQRTQQEDSAVYLCASSSRTAGGGGTYNEQFFGPGTRLTVL.

In its sample, this clone was seen once. This chain connects TRBV7-2 to TRBJ2-5; TRBD1 might be the D (5 bases). The CDR3 totals 13 residues. The V end lost 1 base, the J end lost 3 bases, and 6 bases lay between the germline ends. The V gene's germline CDR1 is SGHTA and CDR2 FQGNSA. In DNA, the CDR3 is TGTGCCAGCAGCTTAGGGACAAAAGAGACCCAGTACTTC. This translates into CASSLGTKETQYF.